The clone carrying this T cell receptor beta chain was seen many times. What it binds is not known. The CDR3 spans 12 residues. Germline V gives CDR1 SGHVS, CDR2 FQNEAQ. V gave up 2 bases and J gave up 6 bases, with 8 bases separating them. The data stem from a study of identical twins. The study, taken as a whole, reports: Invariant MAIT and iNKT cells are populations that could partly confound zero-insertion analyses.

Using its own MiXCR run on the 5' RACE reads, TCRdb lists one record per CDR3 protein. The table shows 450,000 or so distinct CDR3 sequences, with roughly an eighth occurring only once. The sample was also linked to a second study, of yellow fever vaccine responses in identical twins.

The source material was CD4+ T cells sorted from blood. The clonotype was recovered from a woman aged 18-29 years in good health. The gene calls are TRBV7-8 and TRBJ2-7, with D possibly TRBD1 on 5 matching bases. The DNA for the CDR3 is TGTGCCAGCAGCTTACAGGGTGGCGAGCAGTACTTC. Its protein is CASSLQGGEQYF.